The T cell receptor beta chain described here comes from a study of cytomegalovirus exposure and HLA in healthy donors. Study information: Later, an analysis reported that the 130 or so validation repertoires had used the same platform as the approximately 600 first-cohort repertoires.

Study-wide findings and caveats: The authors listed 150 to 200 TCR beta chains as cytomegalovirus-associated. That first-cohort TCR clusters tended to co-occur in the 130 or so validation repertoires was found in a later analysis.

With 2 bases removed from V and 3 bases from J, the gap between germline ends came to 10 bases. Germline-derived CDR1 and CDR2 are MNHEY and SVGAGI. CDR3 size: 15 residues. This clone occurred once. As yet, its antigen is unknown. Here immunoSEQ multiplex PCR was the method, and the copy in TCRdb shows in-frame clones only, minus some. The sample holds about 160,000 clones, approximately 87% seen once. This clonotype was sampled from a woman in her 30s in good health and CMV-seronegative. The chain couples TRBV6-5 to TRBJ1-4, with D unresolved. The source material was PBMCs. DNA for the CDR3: TGTGCCAGCAGTTACCTAAGGCGCGCTAATGAAAAACTGTTTTTT. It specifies CASSYLRRANEKLFF.